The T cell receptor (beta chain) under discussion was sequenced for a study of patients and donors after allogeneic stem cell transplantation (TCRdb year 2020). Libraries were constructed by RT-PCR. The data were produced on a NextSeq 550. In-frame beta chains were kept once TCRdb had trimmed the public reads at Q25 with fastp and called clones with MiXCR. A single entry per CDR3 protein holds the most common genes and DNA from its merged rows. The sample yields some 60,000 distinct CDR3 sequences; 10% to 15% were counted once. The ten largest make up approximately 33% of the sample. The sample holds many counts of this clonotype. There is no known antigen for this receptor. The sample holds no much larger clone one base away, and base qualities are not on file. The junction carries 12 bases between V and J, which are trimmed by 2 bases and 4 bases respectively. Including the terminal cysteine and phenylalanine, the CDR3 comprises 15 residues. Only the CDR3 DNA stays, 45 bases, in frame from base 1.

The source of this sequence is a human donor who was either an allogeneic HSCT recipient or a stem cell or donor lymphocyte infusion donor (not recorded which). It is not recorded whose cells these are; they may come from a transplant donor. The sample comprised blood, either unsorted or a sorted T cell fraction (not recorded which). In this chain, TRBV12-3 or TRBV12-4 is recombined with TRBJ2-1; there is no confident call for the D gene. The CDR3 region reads CASSLRWASYNEQFF. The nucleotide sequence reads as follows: TGTGCCAGCAGTTTAAGGTGGGCGTCATACAATGAGCAGTTCTTC.